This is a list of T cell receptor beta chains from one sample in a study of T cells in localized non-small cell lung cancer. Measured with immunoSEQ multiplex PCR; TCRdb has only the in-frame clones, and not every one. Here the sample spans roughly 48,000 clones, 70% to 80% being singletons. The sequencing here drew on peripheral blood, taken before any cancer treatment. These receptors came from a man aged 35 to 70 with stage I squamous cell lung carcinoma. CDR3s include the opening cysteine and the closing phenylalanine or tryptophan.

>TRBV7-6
CASGQGNTEAFF
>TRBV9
CASSPGGQVRTFF
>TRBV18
CASSPEAGQGFADTQYF
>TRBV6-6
CASTLLPGHPRGEQFF
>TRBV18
CASAGTSGVEQYF
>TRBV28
CASHGTPLGEQYF
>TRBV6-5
CASSELPNYGYTF
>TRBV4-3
CASSQGEGGIYGYTF
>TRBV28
CASSTTYGLTEAFF
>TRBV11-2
CASSLEPYYEQYF
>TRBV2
CASKRAGSDEKLFF
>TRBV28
CASGSVPRNTIYF
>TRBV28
CASSPRETQYF
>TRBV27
CASSLRYFRTRMYEQYF
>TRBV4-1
CASSQGTGGRSYEQYF
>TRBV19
CASSYVDTQYF
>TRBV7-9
CASSLRENTEAFF
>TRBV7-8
CASSVLLPNTGELFF
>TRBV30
CAWSRDSYEQYF
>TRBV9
CASSVSPLITGTGRNGYTF
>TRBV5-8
CASSSGQALLGQPQHF
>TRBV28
CASSLPRGSGNTIYF
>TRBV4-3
CASSQDLGSEAFF
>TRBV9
CASSLGGDTQYF